This is a list of T cell receptor beta chains from one sample in a study of T cells in Graves' hyperthyroidism and ophthalmopathy. TCRdb fed the multiplex PCR reads into MiXCR, producing one record per CDR3 protein. The sample yields some 440,000 distinct CDR3 sequences, more than 15% seen once. What was sequenced was blood. The receptors stem from a young woman with Graves' hyperthyroidism. Both conserved end residues are part of each CDR3. The D gene is left open where the match is weak. Only part of the rows carry a size: once, few, many, or a class if the clone is expanded.

>many|TRBJ1-1|NA|TRBV25-1
CASAYARGAFF
TGTGCCAGCGCCTACGCCCGTGGAGCTTTCTTT
>many|TRBJ1-2|NA|TRBV4-1
CASSQFPRDTNYGYTF
TGCGCCAGCAGCCAATTCCCGCGGGACACCAACTATGGCTACACCTTC
>many|TRBJ2-2|TRBD1|TRBV6-1
CASRDSGTGGFGELFF
TGTGCCAGCAGGGATTCCGGGACAGGGGGCTTTGGGGAGCTGTTTTTT
>few|TRBJ2-1|TRBD1|TRBV7-6
CASSSGQGLYNEQFF
TGTGCCAGCAGCTCTGGACAGGGGCTCTACAATGAGCAGTTCTTC
>many|TRBJ2-7|TRBD1|TRBV5-1
CASSLASFQRGTGPFSYEQYF
TGCGCCAGCAGCTTGGCGAGTTTCCAGAGGGGGACAGGGCCCTTCTCCTACGAGCAGTACTTC
>many|TRBJ2-5|TRBD2|TRBV5-1
CASSPGWRGAQETQYF
TGCGCCAGCAGCCCAGGGTGGCGGGGGGCACAAGAGACCCAGTACTTC
>many|TRBJ2-5|NA|TRBV20-1
CSASPDPETQYF
TGCAGTGCTAGCCCGGACCCAGAGACCCAGTACTTC
>NA|TRBJ1-2|NA|TRBV29-1
CSVRGEEGYTF
TGCAGCGTGAGGGGAGAGGAGGGCTACACCTTC
>many|TRBJ1-6|TRBD1|TRBV6-1
CASSTGTGVNSPLHF
TGTGCCAGCAGTACCGGGACAGGGGTAAATTCACCCCTCCACTTT
>few|TRBJ2-7|NA|TRBV12-5
CASGSRVLYEQYF
TGTGCTAGTGGCTCCCGGGTTCTCTACGAGCAGTACTTC
>NA|TRBJ2-7|TRBD1|TRBV20-1
CSAVFPGQGNSYEQYF
TGCAGTGCCGTATTCCCGGGACAGGGGAACTCCTACGAGCAGTACTTC
>many|TRBJ1-2|NA|TRBV12-3/TRBV12-4
CASSLVQGGGGYTF
TGTGCCAGCAGTTTAGTCCAAGGGGGGGGCGGCTACACCTTC
>once|TRBJ2-4|TRBD1|TRBV4-1
CASSRDGQGASPKNIQYF
TGCGCCAGCAGCCGGGATGGACAGGGGGCTTCTCCCAAAAACATTCAGTACTTC
>NA|TRBJ1-1|NA|TRBV20-1
CSAREQARGLAFF
TGCAGTGCTAGAGAACAGGCTCGGGGACTCGCTTTCTTT
>many|TRBJ2-5|NA|TRBV6-1
CASRVGQGKTQYF
TGTGCCAGCAGGGTCGGGCAGGGGAAGACCCAGTACTTC
>few|TRBJ2-5|TRBD2|TRBV5-1
CASSFGGRATPSQETQYF
TGCGCCAGCAGCTTTGGTGGGAGGGCCACCCCCTCCCAAGAGACCCAGTACTTC
>many|TRBJ2-7|NA|TRBV20-1
CSARGIQLYEQYF
TGCAGTGCTAGAGGGATTCAGCTCTACGAGCAGTACTTC
>many|TRBJ1-5|NA|TRBV6-5
CASSYDWSSNQPQHF
TGTGCCAGCAGTTACGACTGGAGTAGCAATCAGCCCCAGCATTTT
>many|TRBJ1-1|NA|TRBV20-1
CSASRVGNTEAFF
TGCAGTGCTAGCAGGGTAGGGAACACTGAAGCTTTCTTT
>many|TRBJ2-7|NA|TRBV6-1
CASSTGDEQYF
TGTGCCAGCAGTACCGGCGACGAGCAGTACTTC
>few|TRBJ2-7|NA|TRBV19
CASSIRQGSYEQYF
TGTGCCAGTAGTATAAGGCAGGGTTCCTACGAGCAGTACTTC
>NA|TRBJ2-3|NA|TRBV7-3
CASSLRGLTDTQYF
TGTGCCAGCAGCTTAAGGGGACTCACAGATACGCAGTATTTT
>many|TRBJ2-7|TRBD2|TRBV7-8
CASSRTSGNVYEQYF
TGTGCCAGCAGCCGGACTAGCGGGAATGTCTACGAGCAGTACTTC
>many|TRBJ2-1|TRBD1|TRBV20-1
CSARGTGDFNEQFF
TGCAGTGCTAGAGGGACAGGGGATTTCAATGAGCAGTTCTTC
>NA|TRBJ2-1|NA|TRBV7-9
CASSLTSTEQFF
TGTGCCAGCAGCCTGACTAGTACTGAGCAGTTCTTC
>NA|TRBJ2-5|TRBD2|TRBV5-1
CASRVTSGREETQYF
TGCGCCAGCAGGGTGACTAGCGGGAGAGAAGAGACCCAGTACTTC
>few|TRBJ2-5|NA|TRBV5-1
CASRKGTGGGQETQYF
TGCGCCAGCAGGAAAGGGACTGGAGGGGGCCAAGAGACCCAGTACTTC
>NA|TRBJ2-1|NA|TRBV13
CASSRKNDEQFF
TGTGCCAGCAGCCGAAAGAACGATGAGCAGTTCTTC
>many|TRBJ2-7|NA|TRBV7-9
CASSLTQSGYEQYF
TGTGCCAGCAGCTTGACCCAAAGCGGGTACGAGCAGTACTTC
>many|TRBJ1-5|NA|TRBV5-8
CASSPGPNQPQHF
TGTGCCAGCAGCCCTGGCCCGAATCAGCCCCAGCATTTT
>many|TRBJ1-2|TRBD1|TRBV3-1
CASSQQDRLSYTF
TGTGCCAGCAGCCAACAGGACAGGTTGAGCTACACCTTC
>many|TRBJ1-2|NA|TRBV20-1
CSAGRGGGSYGYTF
TGCAGTGCTGGCCGAGGGGGTGGTAGCTATGGCTACACCTTC
>many|TRBJ2-5|NA|TRBV7-8
CASSLRPGTVQETQYF
TGTGCCAGCAGCTTGCGCCCCGGGACGGTTCAAGAGACCCAGTACTTC
>NA|TRBJ1-2|NA|TRBV5-1
CASSPKGGDPYGYTF
TGCGCCAGCAGCCCGAAGGGGGGGGACCCCTATGGCTACACCTTC
>many|TRBJ2-1|NA|TRBV5-5
CASSLPLLVSYNEQFF
TGTGCCAGCAGCCTCCCCCTCTTGGTCTCCTACAATGAGCAGTTCTTC
>many|TRBJ2-7|NA|TRBV30
CAWSLRGTVAYEQYF
TGTGCCTGGAGCCTCCGGGGGACAGTTGCCTACGAGCAGTACTTC
>many|TRBJ1-2|NA|TRBV11-2
CASSPKGLFYGYTF
TGTGCCAGCAGCCCTAAAGGACTTTTCTATGGCTACACCTTC
>NA|TRBJ1-1|NA|TRBV10-3
CAISEDSYTEAFF
TGTGCCATCAGTGAGGACAGTTACACTGAAGCTTTCTTT
>NA|TRBJ1-3|NA|TRBV27
CASSLSLPAVSGNTIYF
TGTGCCAGCAGTTTATCCCTCCCCGCAGTCTCTGGAAACACCATATATTTT
>few|TRBJ1-2|NA|TRBV19
CASSTFGFDYGYTF
TGTGCCAGTAGTACCTTTGGGTTTGACTATGGCTACACCTTC
>NA|TRBJ2-1|NA|TRBV3-1
CASSRTGTNNEQFF
TGTGCCAGCAGCCGGACCGGGACGAACAATGAGCAGTTCTTC
>many|TRBJ2-7|NA|TRBV2
CASYRDQAYEQYF
TGTGCCAGCTACCGGGACCAAGCCTACGAGCAGTACTTC
>many|TRBJ1-1|NA|TRBV20-1
CSARSTGITEAFF
TGCAGTGCTAGATCTACAGGGATCACTGAAGCTTTCTTT
>many|TRBJ2-3|TRBD2|TRBV24-1
CATRASGAAADTQYF
TGTGCCACCAGGGCTAGCGGGGCCGCGGCAGATACGCAGTATTTT
>NA|TRBJ1-2|TRBD1|TRBV9
CASSATGLGYTF
TGTGCCAGCAGCGCGACAGGGCTCGGCTACACCTTC